This T cell receptor beta chain comes out of a study of T cells in Graves' hyperthyroidism and ophthalmopathy. Trimming left V 11 bases short and J 5 bases short, with 18 bases between. The CDR3 is 13 amino acids. CDR1 is SEHNR, CDR2 FQNEAQ, per germline (reference sequence). This clonotype was detected only a few times. The antigen is undetermined. Study-level points and caveats: In the analysis, a 13 V-J model separated ophthalmopathy from stable hyperthyroidism. Before onset, by a median of about six months, the model predicted ophthalmopathy.

RNA transcripts yielded amplified TCR beta CDR3 regions. In the first-round RT-PCR of the TCR CDR3, the HTBI primer set was used. TCRdb recomputed calls from the multiplex PCR reads with MiXCR, one row per CDR3 protein. The data show hundreds of thousands of distinct CDR3 sequences, over 15% seen once. Sequenced sample: blood. This chain connects TRBV7-9 to TRBJ1-1; possible D gene TRBD1, 6 bases. The clonotype comes from a woman in her forties or fifties with Graves' hyperthyroidism that later progressed to Graves' ophthalmopathy. The CDR3 region has the DNA TGTGCCGTGGAACCGGGGGCTGAAACTGAAGCTTTCTTT. It translates to CAVEPGAETEAFF.